The table lists the clone carrying this T cell receptor (beta chain) with a few counts. This sample stems from a study of response to subunit inactivated influenza vaccine. V was pared by 5 bases and J by 2 bases, with 14 bases between. CDR1 is SNHLY, CDR2 FYNNEI, per germline. There are 15 residues in the CDR3. TCRdb re-called the RT-PCR reads through MiXCR, storing one row per CDR3 protein. The sample comprises 650,000 to 800,000 distinct CDR3 sequences, about 15% of which are singletons, and 5.5% to 7% rests with the top ten. The specimen was PBMCs from blood, collected 14 to 15 days before vaccination. The TCR was taken from a man aged 45-65 years who received an inactivated influenza vaccine. This chain connects TRBV2 to TRBJ2-3; the D gene is possibly TRBD1 (8 bases). This CDR3 reads CASSRQGTTTDTQYF. The CDR3 bases are TGTGCCAGCAGTCGACAGGGGACTACCACAGATACGCAGTATTTT. Drawing the rest from reference TRBV2 and TRBJ2-3, the complete variable domain is EPEVTQTPSHQVTQMGQEVILRCVPISNHLYFYWYRQILGQKVEFLVSFYNNEISEKSEIFDDQFSVERPDGSNFTLKIRSTKLEDSAMYFCASSRQGTTTDTQYFGPGTRLTVL.